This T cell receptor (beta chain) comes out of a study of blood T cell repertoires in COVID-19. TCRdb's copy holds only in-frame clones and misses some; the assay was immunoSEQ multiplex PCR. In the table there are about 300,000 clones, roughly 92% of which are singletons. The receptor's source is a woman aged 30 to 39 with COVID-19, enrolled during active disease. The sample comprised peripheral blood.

CDR3 DNA sequence: TGTGCCAGCAGTGATCCGGGACTAGCGGGATCAAACAATGAGCAGTTCTTC. Amino acid sequence: CASSDPGLAGSNNEQFF. The V call is TRBV2, the J call TRBJ2-1; 13 bases align to TRBD2. This CDR3 comprises 17 residues. Trimming took 3 bases from V and 5 from J; bases not matched to a gene: 7. The germline V gene encodes CDR1 SNHLY and CDR2 FYNNEI.